This T cell receptor (beta chain) was recovered during a study of blood T cell repertoires in COVID-19. Study in general: The cDNA or gDNA used as material had been derived from T cells, B-cell-depleted T cells, or PBMCs.

Per the study methods: Counts of nucleated cells, estimated from reference gene primer amplification, were obtained. Repertoires were generated with immunoSEQ multiplex PCR, while TCRdb's copy carries only in-frame clones and drops some. That table supplies the V and J calls and clone size; D and trimming were determined from the DNA. In the table there are 250,000 to 300,000 clones, over 65% of which are singletons. Germline CDR1 is WSHSY and CDR2 is SAAADI. The junction had 9 bases not matched to a gene; V was cut back by 0 bases and J by 4 bases. The length of the CDR3 is 18 residues. The rearrangement joins TRBV10-2 to TRBJ2-5, with 12 nucleotides matching TRBD2. The source material was peripheral blood. This sequence originates from a man in his 60s who had recovered from COVID-19. CDR3 in DNA: TGCGCCAGCAGTGAGTCGATTAGGGGACTAGCGGGCGGAGAGACCCAGTACTTC. This encodes CASSESIRGLAGGETQYF.